The present T cell receptor beta chain was sequenced within a study of radiotherapy plus CTLA-4 blockade in lung cancer. Study context: Objective responses were recorded in around 18% of patients, with disease control recorded in 25% to 35%.

Patients with chemo-refractory metastatic non-small-cell lung cancer received focal radiation plus CTLA-4 blockade with ipilimumab. With 6 bases removed from V and 1 base from J, the gap between germline ends came to 6 bases. Germline V CDR1 and CDR2: LNHDA, SQIVND (reference sequence). The CDR3 covers 12 residues. In its sample, this clone is medium-sized. Antigen specificity is unknown. The table came from immunoSEQ multiplex PCR; TCRdb's copy has only in-frame clones and leaves some out. The sample has about 38,000 clones, over 70% seen once; the top ten hold approximately 9%. General study points: Early clonal dynamics of blood T cells, together with interferon-beta, were reported as the best response predictor. Following radiotherapy plus ipilimumab, tumor-derived TCR clones expanded in the blood.

This clonotype was sampled from a human donor with non-small cell lung cancer who had stable disease on radiotherapy plus ipilimumab. This sequence joins TRBV19 and TRBJ1-1, with D possibly being TRBD1 (5 bases). The sample consisted of peripheral blood, taken from a patient treated with radiotherapy plus ipilimumab. This chain's CDR3 is CASRTGNTEAFF. CDR3 coding DNA: TGTGCCAGTAGAACAGGGAACACTGAAGCTTTCTTT.